This is a list of T cell receptor beta chains from one sample in a study of blood T cell repertoires in COVID-19. The method was immunoSEQ multiplex PCR; TCRdb's version includes in-frame clones alone and lacks a portion of them. The data hold more than 60,000 clones, with 90% observed a single time. Sequenced material: peripheral blood. The receptors stem from a man aged 45 to 65 with acute or convalescent COVID-19. Each CDR3 is given with its conserved first and last residue. Fields, in order: J gene, V gene, clone size, D gene, CDR3 DNA, CDR3 protein. D genes are given only for firm matches. Size is omitted from some rows. Given values are once, few, many or a class for expanded clones.

J gene: TRBJ1-2; V gene: TRBV14; clone size: NA; D gene: NA; CDR3 DNA: TGTGCCAGCAGTCCGCATAGAGCTAACTATGGCTACACCTTC; CDR3 protein: CASSPHRANYGYTF
J gene: TRBJ1-1; V gene: TRBV6-5; clone size: NA; D gene: NA; CDR3 DNA: TGTGCCAGCAGTTACTCGAGACAGGCATACACTGAAGCTTTCTTT; CDR3 protein: CASSYSRQAYTEAFF
J gene: TRBJ2-1; V gene: TRBV15; clone size: once; D gene: TRBD2; CDR3 DNA: TGTGCCACCAGTGCGGGAGGGGCCTACAATGAGCAGTTCTTC; CDR3 protein: CATSAGGAYNEQFF
J gene: TRBJ2-7; V gene: TRBV11-2; clone size: NA; D gene: TRBD2; CDR3 DNA: TGTGCCAGCAGAAATTCCGGGGGGGGTGCGGGACCCTCCTACGAGCAGTACTTC; CDR3 protein: CASRNSGGGAGPSYEQYF
J gene: TRBJ1-2; V gene: TRBV6-5; clone size: NA; D gene: TRBD1; CDR3 DNA: TGTGCCAGCAGAGCCGGGACAGGGGAGGGCTACACCTTC; CDR3 protein: CASRAGTGEGYTF
J gene: TRBJ2-1; V gene: TRBV9; clone size: once; D gene: TRBD2; CDR3 DNA: TGTGCCAGCAACCGACTAGCCCGGATCAATGAGCAGTTCTTC; CDR3 protein: CASNRLARINEQFF
J gene: TRBJ1-2; V gene: TRBV3-1/TRBV3-2; clone size: NA; D gene: NA; CDR3 DNA: TGTGCCAGCAGCCAAGCGCTCGGGGGAGCGAACTATGGCTACACCTTC; CDR3 protein: CASSQALGGANYGYTF
J gene: TRBJ1-1; V gene: TRBV12-5; clone size: NA; D gene: TRBD1; CDR3 DNA: TGTGCTAGTGGCCCCGCCACAGGGGGTCCCACTGAAGCTTTCTTT; CDR3 protein: CASGPATGGPTEAFF
J gene: TRBJ2-1; V gene: TRBV27; clone size: NA; D gene: NA; CDR3 DNA: TGTGCCAGCAGTTTATTGGGGGGACAGACCTACAATGAGCAGTTCTTC; CDR3 protein: CASSLLGGQTYNEQFF
J gene: TRBJ1-5; V gene: TRBV10-1; clone size: NA; D gene: NA; CDR3 DNA: TGCGCCAGTTATAGCAATCAGCCCCAGCATTTT; CDR3 protein: CASYSNQPQHF
J gene: TRBJ2-1; V gene: TRBV5-1; clone size: NA; D gene: TRBD2; CDR3 DNA: TGCGCCAGCAGCGCACTAGCGGGAGCAAACAATGAGCAGTTCTTC; CDR3 protein: CASSALAGANNEQFF
J gene: TRBJ1-4; V gene: TRBV5-1; clone size: NA; D gene: NA; CDR3 DNA: TGCGCCAGCAGCTTGGTACAAGCTAATGAAAAACTGTTTTTT; CDR3 protein: CASSLVQANEKLFF
J gene: TRBJ2-1; V gene: TRBV6-2/TRBV6-3; clone size: few; D gene: NA; CDR3 DNA: TGTGCCAGCGGTTACGACTCGTTCAATGAGCAGTTCTTC; CDR3 protein: CASGYDSFNEQFF
J gene: TRBJ2-7; V gene: TRBV19; clone size: NA; D gene: NA; CDR3 DNA: TGTGCCAGTAGTATCCGAGCGGCCGGGGTCGAGCAGTACTTC; CDR3 protein: CASSIRAAGVEQYF
J gene: TRBJ2-7; V gene: TRBV4-1; clone size: NA; D gene: NA; CDR3 DNA: TGCGCCAGCAGCCAAGATCCGGGTGGGTACGAGCAGTACTTC; CDR3 protein: CASSQDPGGYEQYF
J gene: TRBJ2-7; V gene: TRBV6-5; clone size: NA; D gene: NA; CDR3 DNA: TGTGCCAGCAGTTACCTGGCCCCTGGCTCCTACGAGCAGTACTTC; CDR3 protein: CASSYLAPGSYEQYF
J gene: TRBJ2-4; V gene: TRBV2; clone size: NA; D gene: NA; CDR3 DNA: TGTGCCAGCAGTGAATCGGACTACAAAAACATTCAGTACTTC; CDR3 protein: CASSESDYKNIQYF
J gene: TRBJ1-1; V gene: TRBV4-1; clone size: NA; D gene: NA; CDR3 DNA: TGCGCCAGCAGCCAAGAATTGGGAGGGAACACTGAAGCTTTCTTT; CDR3 protein: CASSQELGGNTEAFF
J gene: TRBJ2-3; V gene: TRBV11-3; clone size: few; D gene: NA; CDR3 DNA: TGTGCCAGCAGCTTGACTACTAGCACAGATACGCAGTATTTT; CDR3 protein: CASSLTTSTDTQYF
J gene: TRBJ2-5; V gene: TRBV24-1; clone size: NA; D gene: NA; CDR3 DNA: TGTGCCACCAGTGTTACCCCCCACACAGGATCCCAAGAGACCCAGTACTTC; CDR3 protein: CATSVTPHTGSQETQYF
J gene: TRBJ2-2; V gene: TRBV30; clone size: NA; D gene: TRBD2; CDR3 DNA: TGTGCCTGTGCTAGCGGGGGGAACACCGGGGAGCTGTTTTTT; CDR3 protein: CACASGGNTGELFF
J gene: TRBJ2-1; V gene: TRBV6-4; clone size: NA; D gene: NA; CDR3 DNA: TGTGCCAGCAGCACGAGGGCGGGTATGAGATACAATGAGCAGTTCTTC; CDR3 protein: CASSTRAGMRYNEQFF
J gene: TRBJ2-1; V gene: TRBV7-2; clone size: NA; D gene: TRBD2; CDR3 DNA: TGTGCCTCCTCTAGCGGGAACCTCTACAATGAGCAGTTCTTC; CDR3 protein: CASSSGNLYNEQFF
J gene: TRBJ2-1; V gene: TRBV14; clone size: medium-sized; D gene: NA; CDR3 DNA: TGTGCCAGCAGCCAAGATCTAATATTTGCGGAGCAGTTCTTC; CDR3 protein: CASSQDLIFAEQFF
J gene: TRBJ2-5; V gene: TRBV14; clone size: few; D gene: TRBD2; CDR3 DNA: TGTGCCAGCAGCGGACTAGTGGGGACCCAGTACTTC; CDR3 protein: CASSGLVGTQYF
J gene: TRBJ2-1; V gene: TRBV7-9; clone size: NA; D gene: NA; CDR3 DNA: TGTGCGAATACCGGCGGCTCTTCCTACAATGAGCAGTTCTTC; CDR3 protein: CANTGGSSYNEQFF
J gene: TRBJ2-3; V gene: TRBV27; clone size: NA; D gene: TRBD2; CDR3 DNA: TGTGCCAGCAGTTTTGGTATGAGCGGGATCACAGATACGCAGTATTTT; CDR3 protein: CASSFGMSGITDTQYF
J gene: TRBJ1-2; V gene: TRBV19; clone size: NA; D gene: NA; CDR3 DNA: TGTGCCAGTAGTATAGATCGGAAAGGATCAGGCGGCTACACCTTC; CDR3 protein: CASSIDRKGSGGYTF
J gene: TRBJ2-2; V gene: TRBV19; clone size: NA; D gene: NA; CDR3 DNA: TGTGCCAGTAGAGCCCAGGGGTACACCGGGGAGCTGTTTTTT; CDR3 protein: CASRAQGYTGELFF
J gene: TRBJ2-5; V gene: TRBV9; clone size: NA; D gene: TRBD1; CDR3 DNA: TGTGCCAGCAGCCGTACCGGGACAGGGGAAGAGACCCAGTACTTC; CDR3 protein: CASSRTGTGEETQYF
J gene: TRBJ2-6; V gene: TRBV3-1/TRBV3-2; clone size: NA; D gene: NA; CDR3 DNA: TGTGCCAGCAGCTTGAGGGGAGGTGGGGCCAACGTCCTGACTTTC; CDR3 protein: CASSLRGGGANVLTF
J gene: TRBJ1-1; V gene: TRBV2; clone size: NA; D gene: NA; CDR3 DNA: TGTGCCAGCAGCGTATCCCGGAACACTGAAGCTTTCTTT; CDR3 protein: CASSVSRNTEAFF
J gene: TRBJ2-3; V gene: TRBV27; clone size: NA; D gene: TRBD1; CDR3 DNA: TGTGCCAGCAGTTTCGGACAGGGGAGCACAGATACGCAGTATTTT; CDR3 protein: CASSFGQGSTDTQYF
J gene: TRBJ2-5; V gene: TRBV5-4; clone size: NA; D gene: TRBD2; CDR3 DNA: TGTGCCAGCAGCATCGGACTAGCGGGAGCCCAAGAGACCCAGTACTTC; CDR3 protein: CASSIGLAGAQETQYF
J gene: TRBJ1-5; V gene: TRBV2; clone size: NA; D gene: TRBD1; CDR3 DNA: TGTGCCAGCAGCTCTGACAGGGGGTACAATCAGCCCCAGCATTTT; CDR3 protein: CASSSDRGYNQPQHF
J gene: TRBJ2-7; V gene: TRBV27; clone size: NA; D gene: TRBD1; CDR3 DNA: TGTGCCAGCAGTTCTTCTAGGGATCGACAGGGTTCCTACGAGCAGTACTTC; CDR3 protein: CASSSSRDRQGSYEQYF
J gene: TRBJ1-2; V gene: TRBV7-9; clone size: NA; D gene: TRBD1; CDR3 DNA: TGTGCCAGCAGCCCCAGAGGGGGCAGGGGGGCTAACTATGGCTACACCTTC; CDR3 protein: CASSPRGGRGANYGYTF
J gene: TRBJ1-6; V gene: TRBV2; clone size: NA; D gene: TRBD1; CDR3 DNA: TGTGCCAGCAGTGAAGCGTTTGCAGGGGGGTATTCACCCCTCCACTTT; CDR3 protein: CASSEAFAGGYSPLHF
J gene: TRBJ2-7; V gene: TRBV19; clone size: NA; D gene: TRBD2; CDR3 DNA: TGTGCCAGTAGTATTTCCGGGACTAGTAACTACGAGCAGTACTTC; CDR3 protein: CASSISGTSNYEQYF
J gene: TRBJ2-1; V gene: TRBV5-1; clone size: NA; D gene: TRBD1; CDR3 DNA: TGCGCCAGCAGCTTGGGTGGGACAGGACTTTACAATGAGCAGTTCTTC; CDR3 protein: CASSLGGTGLYNEQFF
J gene: TRBJ2-3; V gene: TRBV28; clone size: NA; D gene: NA; CDR3 DNA: TGTGCCAGCACGGGAGACACAGATACGCAGTATTTT; CDR3 protein: CASTGDTDTQYF